This T cell receptor (beta chain) was captured in a study of CD8 T cells in ankylosing spondylitis. V lost 6 bases and J lost 2, with 9 bases in between. The CDR3 is 13 residues long. In its sample, this clonotype was seen a few times. What it recognizes is unknown. General observations from the study: Characteristic, it appeared, of ankylosing spondylitis blood was a TCR beta motif of roughly eight highly homologous variants. In ankylosing spondylitis patients, matched synovial fluid reportedly showed significant enrichment of disease-linked clones.

Via MiXCR, TCRdb re-called the 5' RACE reads, giving one row per CDR3 protein. The sample shows about 110,000 distinct CDR3 sequences, about 24% of them seen only once. The clonotype comes from a male donor with ankylosing spondylitis. The chain employs TRBV12-3 or TRBV12-4 and TRBJ2-3, with unresolved D. Material: synovial fluid, either unsorted or a sorted T cell fraction (not recorded which). The CDR3 bases are TGTGCCAGCAGCCTCAGACACACAGATACGCAGTATTTT. Protein product: CASSLRHTDTQYF.